These 23 T cell receptor beta chains were sequenced from one sample in a study of blood T cells in healthy people across ages. A second PCR of roughly 7 to 11 cycles used a sample-barcoded 5' primer and a J-beta primer mix. TCRdb re-called the 5' RACE reads through MiXCR, storing one row per CDR3 protein. The table has fewer than 2 million distinct CDR3 sequences, around 40% seen once. The sequenced sample was blood. The receptor set was obtained from a human donor in good health.

J is TRBJ1-1 and V is TRBV5-1, with TRBD1 matching 7 bases. This CDR3 spans 15 amino acids. Trimming cost V 7 bases and J 0 bases; bases outside gene matches: 9. CDR1 is SGHRS, CDR2 YFSETQ, per germline. The DNA for the CDR3 is TGCGCCAGCGGCAAACAGGGGAGCATGAACACTGAAGCTTTCTTT. Translating gives CASGKQGSMNTEAFF.

This chain joins TRBV7-2 and TRBJ2-5, with D perhaps matching TRBD1 (6 bases). CDR1 and CDR2 from the germline V gene are SGHTA and FQGNSA. V was trimmed by 5 bases and J by 5 bases, leaving 18 bases between them. CDR3 length: 15 amino acids. The CDR3 reads CASSMQGRHGETQYF. In DNA form, the CDR3 reads TGTGCCAGCAGCATGCAGGGGCGCCATGGGGAGACCCAGTACTTC.

As DNA, the CDR3 is TGTGCCAGCGGCCTTCGGACGGGAAAAGAGACCCAGTACTTC. Protein: CASGLRTGKETQYF. The rearrangement uses TRBV27 and TRBJ2-5; a weak D match, TRBD2 (5 bases). The CDR3 is 14 residues long. Germline V gene data show CDR1 as MNHEY and CDR2 as SMNVEV (reference sequence). Between the trimmed V and J ends, which lost 8 bases and 3 bases, there was a span of 16 bases.

V gene TRBV7-3 combines with J gene TRBJ2-1, with TRBD2 identical over 15 bases. This CDR3 contains 17 residues. Germline-derived CDR1 and CDR2 are SGHTA and FQGTGA. The trim removed 2 bases at V and 6 bases at J, leaving 5 bases unmatched. The CDR3 nucleotides are TGTGCCAGCAGCTTATGGACTAGCGGGGGGGCCGTCAATGAGCAGTTCTTC. It yields the protein CASSLWTSGGAVNEQFF.

The J gene is TRBJ1-3, the V gene TRBV4-3, with 7 bases lining up with TRBD1. J gave up 0 bases and V 4 bases, and 6 bases lay outside the gene matches. Per the germline V gene, CDR1 is LGHNA and CDR2 is YSLEER. CDR3 length equals 16 residues. The CDR3 DNA reads as TGCGCCAGCAGCCCACGAGGACAGGTCTCTGGAAACACCATATATTTT. Its protein product is CASSPRGQVSGNTIYF.

The V gene is TRBV10-3, the J gene TRBJ1-1; D is unclear. V lost 5 bases and J 0 bases, leaving 10 bases between the germline ends. The CDR3 covers 14 residues. In germline, CDR1 is ENHRY, CDR2 SYGVKD. This CDR3 reads CAISQTEMNTEAFF. Here the CDR3 DNA reads TGTGCCATCAGTCAGACGGAGATGAACACTGAAGCTTTCTTT.

This chain joins TRBV21-1 and TRBJ1-5; TRBD1, the table's D call, lacks a check against the DNA. TRBV21-1 is a listed pseudogene. The CDR3 consists of 19 residues. The CDR3, as DNA: TGTGCCAGCAGCACCAACCGGACAGTCTCCTCATATAGCAATCAGCCCCAGCATTTT. Translated: CASSTNRTVSSYSNQPQHF.

This clonotype was seen more than once but under ten times. The chain uses TRBV12-3 or TRBV12-4 and TRBJ1-5; D uncertain. The CDR3 is 13 amino acids. The ends were cut back, 6 bases at V and 7 bases at J, with 13 bases in the middle. CDR3 in amino acids: CASRRDTGQPQHF. The CDR3, as DNA: TGTGCCAGCAGACGCGACACGGGACAGCCCCAGCATTTT.

The CDR3 sequence is CSATTASLNYEQYF. In DNA form, the CDR3 reads TGCAGTGCAACCACAGCTTCCTTAAACTACGAGCAGTACTTC. The chain recombines TRBV20-1 with TRBJ2-7; D gene unclear. CDR3 size: 14 residues. Germline V gene lookup returns CDR1 DFQATT and CDR2 SNEGSKA (reference sequence). V was clipped by 6 bases and J by 3 bases, with 18 bases between them.

This rearrangement joins TRBV18 to TRBJ2-2, with TRBD2 identical over 7 bases. The CDR3 runs to 17 residues. Germline CDR1 KGHSH, CDR2 LQKENI. V shed 2 bases, J shed 4 bases, and the junction held 10 bases outside the gene matches. CDR3 in DNA: TGTGCCAGCTCACCATACGGAGCGGGGTGGCGCACCGGGGAGCTGTTTTTT. Amino acid sequence: CASSPYGAGWRTGELFF.

V and J are TRBV5-1 and TRBJ1-3; perhaps TRBD1 as D (6 bases). V was clipped by 0 bases and J by 0 bases, with 10 bases between them. The CDR3 spans 16 residues. Germline CDR1 SGHRS, CDR2 YFSETQ. CDR3 nucleotide sequence: TGCGCCAGCAGCTTGGCTGGACAGAACTCTGGAAACACCATATATTTT. This translates into CASSLAGQNSGNTIYF.

This chain links TRBV20-1 with TRBJ2-6, with D possibly being TRBD1 or TRBD2 (6 bases each). The length of the CDR3 is 20 residues. V lost 3 bases and J lost 0, with 24 bases in between. From germline, CDR1 is DFQATT and CDR2 SNEGSKA (reference sequence). The CDR3 reads CSASRAWGAGTSSGANVLTF. The CDR3 DNA follows: TGCAGTGCTAGTAGGGCTTGGGGGGCGGGCACGAGCTCTGGGGCCAACGTCCTGACTTTC.

This clonotype has only a few counts. The chain combines TRBV12-3 or TRBV12-4 with TRBJ1-2; D not resolved. CDR3 length: 12 amino acids. V was trimmed by 10 bases and J by 4 bases, leaving 13 bases between them. The CDR3 region has the DNA TGTGCCACCACACCAACCCCCTATGGCTACACCTTC. Its translation: CATTPTPYGYTF.

V is TRBV20-1 and J is TRBJ2-1; 9 nucleotides align to TRBD1. The J segment lost 10 bases and the V segment lost 3 bases, leaving 4 bases of the junction unmatched. The CDR3 has 12 residues. Per the germline V gene, CDR1 is DFQATT and CDR2 is SNEGSKA (reference sequence). The DNA of the CDR3 is TGCAGTGCTAGGGACAGGGGCTACGAGCAGTTCTTC. Translation gives CSARDRGYEQFF.

The V and J genes are TRBV7-9 and TRBJ1-2; D gene unclear. CDR1 is SEHNR and CDR2 is FQNEAQ in the germline V gene (reference sequence). The CDR3 consists of 14 residues. Trimming stripped 1 base from V and 8 bases from J, with 14 bases between. The DNA for the CDR3 is TGTGCCAGCAGCTTAGAGGCGTACCAGTGGGGCTACACCTTC. Translating it yields CASSLEAYQWGYTF.

The gene calls are TRBV7-2 and TRBJ2-5, with TRBD2 identical over 10 bases. The CDR3 contains 16 residues. V was pared by 1 base and J by 3 bases, with 5 bases of the junction left unmatched. The germline CDR1 and CDR2 sequences are SGHTA and FQGNSA. DNA for the CDR3: TGTGCCAGCAGCTTAGGGCGAGCGGGGGGGAAAGAGACCCAGTACTTC. The encoded protein is CASSLGRAGGKETQYF.

This clonotype turned up a few times. This chain uses TRBV27 with TRBJ2-7; TRBD2 aligns across 8 bases. Unmatched junction bases numbered 13, after V lost 6 bases and J lost 0 bases. The CDR3 is made up of 17 amino acids. The germline CDR1 and CDR2 sequences are MNHEY and SMNVEV (reference sequence). The CDR3 sequence: CASSRRQAGVLSYEQYF. In DNA form, the CDR3 reads TGTGCCAGCAGCCGGAGACAAGCGGGGGTTCTCTCCTACGAGCAGTACTTC.

The chain recombines TRBV28 with TRBJ2-5; TRBD2 might be the D (6 bases). The CDR3 extends over 15 amino acids. V dropped 8 bases and J dropped 1 base, with 17 bases sitting between them. CDR1 MDHEN and CDR2 SYDVKM come from the germline V gene. CDR3 nucleotides: TGTGCCAGCGAAAGGGGCCGGGGGACCCAAGAGACCCAGTACTTC. Encoded protein: CASERGRGTQETQYF.

This clonotype was detected a few times. The genes are TRBV29-1 and TRBJ1-2; 7 bases align to TRBD1. J lost 4 bases, V lost 1 base, and 9 bases had no gene match. The CDR3 contains 15 residues. From germline, CDR1 is SQVTM and CDR2 ANQGSEA. CDR3 sequence (DNA): TGCAGCGTTGAAGTCGGAATTACAGGGGTCTATGGCTACACCTTC. It specifies CSVEVGITGVYGYTF. Complete variable domain (other parts from reference TRBV29-1 and TRBJ1-2): SAVISQKPSRDICQRGTSLTIQCQVDSQVTMMFWYRQQPGQSLTLIATANQGSEATYESGFVIDKFPISRPNLTFSTLTVSNMSPEDSSIYLCSVEVGITGVYGYTFGSGTRLTVV.

This clonotype was counted only a few times. This chain connects TRBV7-2 to TRBJ2-1; 9 bases agree with TRBD1. The CDR3 is 15 amino acids. Per the germline V gene, CDR1 is SGHTA and CDR2 is FQGNSA. The V segment lost 2 bases and the J segment 5 bases; nucleotides outside the gene matches: 4. This CDR3 is CASSLIGQGHNEQFF. The CDR3 bases are TGTGCCAGCAGCTTAATAGGACAGGGGCACAATGAGCAGTTCTTC. Based on the CDR3 plus reference TRBV7-2 and TRBJ2-1, the full variable domain is GAGVSQSPSNKVTEKGKDVELRCDPISGHTALYWYRQSLGQGLEFLIYFQGNSAPDKSGLPSDRFSAERTGGSVSTLTIQRTQQEDSAVYLCASSLIGQGHNEQFFGPGTRLTVL.

This clonotype was detected a few times. The chain combines TRBV6-1 with TRBJ1-5, with TRBD1 matching 9 bases. The CDR3 is 15 residues long. The junction had 6 bases not matched to a gene; V was cut back by 2 bases and J by 7 bases. The V gene's germline CDR1 is MNHNS and CDR2 SASEGT. Here the CDR3 reads CASSETRQGGQPQHF. In DNA form, the CDR3 reads TGTGCCAGCAGTGAAACCCGACAGGGGGGCCAGCCCCAGCATTTT.

The CDR3 region has the DNA TGCAGTGCTAGGCAGCAGGGGACAGATACGCAGTATTTT. Its translation is CSARQQGTDTQYF. The chain has TRBV20-1 and TRBJ2-3; possible D gene TRBD1, 6 bases. Trimming stripped 3 bases from V and 3 bases from J, with 10 bases between. This CDR3 spans 13 amino acids. Per germline, CDR1 DFQATT and CDR2 SNEGSKA (reference sequence).

The sample holds a few counts of this clonotype. The chain combines TRBV4-2 with TRBJ2-5; tentatively, D is TRBD2 (6 bases). The CDR3 is 16 amino acids. V lost 0 bases and J lost 6, with 17 bases in between. The germline gives CDR1 LGHNA, CDR2 YNFKEQ. The CDR3 sequence: CASSQEGGVRRKTQYF. The CDR3 DNA reads as TGTGCCAGCAGCCAAGAGGGCGGGGTTCGCAGGAAGACCCAGTACTTC.